This T cell receptor beta chain was found in a study of Ad26.COV2.S vaccination and SARS-CoV-2 variants. Study-level results: The placebo group had lower spike-specific TCR breadth than the vaccine recipients did.

The CDR3 is 20 residues long. The V and J ends lost 0 bases and 9 bases respectively, with 30 bases between them. Germline V CDR1 and CDR2: MGHRA, YSYEKL. Treatment here: some 20 received Ad26.COV2.S at low or high dose, single or two shots; a few received placebo; per-sample allocation not given. Sampling was done on day 63 after the first vaccine or placebo injection. Cohort 1b enrolled adults aged 18-55 years in Boston. An Ad26 vector expressing Wuhan-strain SARS-CoV-2 spike constituted the vaccine. In the case of this clone: Antigen: not known.

Sequencing was performed with immunoSEQ multiplex PCR; in TCRdb, only in-frame clones are kept and a portion is missing. This sample has around 270,000 clones, with approximately 88% found just once. Sequencing was performed on peripheral blood, taken in a trial of Ad26.COV2.S vaccine versus placebo. The sequence was obtained from a person aged 18-65 years who received the Ad26.COV2.S COVID-19 vaccine or a placebo. The chain employs TRBV4-1 and TRBJ2-1, with D possibly TRBD2 on 6 matching bases. The CDR3, as DNA: TGCGCCAGCAGCCAAGATTTGGCTCGTACAGGATCTCTCGGGCGGGGTGAGCAGTTCTTC. Translating it yields CASSQDLARTGSLGRGEQFF.